Sequencing of this T cell receptor (beta chain) was carried out in a study of siplizumab effects on memory and regulatory T cells (dated by TCRdb to 2018 to 2020). For the study in its entirety: The effect of the anti-CD2 antibody siplizumab on alloreactive T-cell subsets was examined in allogeneic mixed lymphocyte reactions constructed from human PBMCs.

TCRbeta CDR3 sequencing was performed on sorted unstimulated T cells and on proliferating T cells recovered from mixed lymphocyte reactions. Fresh whole blood from ten HLA-typed healthy donors was used as the source from which PBMCs were isolated. To map where alloreactive clones came from, CD4+ regulatory T cells in the unstimulated state were FACS-sorted. With regard to this clone: Its antigen is currently not known. No base quality information exists; no much larger clone differs at one position.

Its CDR3 holds 13 amino acids, cysteine through phenylalanine. The retained sequence is limited to the CDR3, 39 bases, with the frame set at the first base. In the germline V gene, CDR1 corresponds to SGHDT and CDR2 to YYEEEE. Deletion took 0 bases off V and 9 bases off J, with a span of 10 bases between the germline ends. Receptor amplification or capture employed the immunoSEQ multiplex PCR assay. About 10^5 TCR templates per sample were assayed by the deep sequencing platform. Genomic DNA extracted from sorted T cells was used for TCRbeta CDR3 sequencing. On the authors' methods: The R programming language was used for clonal analysis of the TCRbeta CDR3 data. Alloreactive CD4+ and CD8+ clones were defined by comparing unstimulated samples with post-reaction CFSE-low samples. Regulatory or non-regulatory origin was assigned to alloreactive CD4+ clones by matching of sequences to sorted unstimulated Treg and non-Treg repertoires. TCRdb obtained this table from immuneACCESS and retained in-frame rearrangements with V and J assigned. These tables miss some clones; where compared with another copy, unresolved V genes account for less than half of the shortfall, and the remainder is unexplained. The DNA gave D and trimming, while V, J and clone size come from that table. In all, the sample holds some 97,000 clones, and roughly nine tenths of those were seen once. Approximately 0.71% of the sample is taken by the ten largest.

Here is what the overall study found, with its caveats: Sequences below about 10^-5 frequency were poorly captured, so only a minor fraction of alloreactive clones could be mapped to unstimulated subsets. Unstimulated naive T cells appeared more diverse than memory T cells, and naive cells seemed to contribute substantially to the alloresponse. Roughly 80-95% of proliferating CD4+ or CD8+ clones could not be assigned a naive or memory phenotype. No functional confirmation was obtained for the suppressive function of proliferating Tregs from siplizumab cultures. The cumulative frequency of alloreactive sequences that could be traced back to unstimulated CD4+ memory T cells was significantly reduced by siplizumab. Among mappable alloreactive CD4+ clones, an average Treg-derived fraction of around 71% was observed with siplizumab, compared with approximately 30% in control reactions.

The sequence derives from a human donor in good health. Recombination connected TRBV5-6 to TRBJ2-1; the D gene lacks a confident call. The sequenced sample consisted of Tregs sorted from blood. Here the CDR3 is given as CASSLAMVGEQFF. The DNA sequence follows: TGTGCCAGCAGCTTGGCCATGGTAGGTGAGCAGTTCTTC.